This T cell receptor beta chain was profiled in a study of molecular identifiers for immune sequencing clone quantification. Notes on the study in general: Highly expanded clone sizes could be underestimated by identical TCR molecules that share a barcode.

Making the bulk TCR libraries relied on previously described methods and listed TCR primers. TCRdb recomputed calls from the PCR reads with MiXCR, one row per CDR3 protein. The data contain 65,000 or so distinct CDR3 sequences, less than 20% of them singletons. This clonotype was counted many times. The antigen is not known. There are 15 residues in the CDR3. Germline-derived CDR1 and CDR2 are SGHVS and FNYEAQ. J lost 6 bases, V lost 4 bases, and 6 bases had no gene match. Sequencing was performed on naive CD8+ T cells from blood, with Jurkat cell RNA spiked in. Subset here: FACS-sorted CD8+CD4-CCR7+CD45RA+ naive T cells. This sequence was found in a human donor in good health. Some libraries in this study had Jurkat cell RNA spiked in. The chain uses TRBV7-6 and TRBJ2-3; 11 nucleotides agree with TRBD2. CDR3 region: CASSSLAGGIDTQYF. In DNA, the CDR3 is TGTGCCAGCAGCTCCTTAGCGGGAGGGATCGATACGCAGTATTTT. The complete variable domain, with remaining parts taken from reference TRBV7-6 and TRBJ2-3, reads GAGVSQSPRYKVTKRGQDVALRCDPISGHVSLYWYRQALGQGPEFLTYFNYEAQQDKSGLPNDRFSAERPEGSISTLTIQRTEQRDSAMYRCASSSLAGGIDTQYFGPGTRLTVL.